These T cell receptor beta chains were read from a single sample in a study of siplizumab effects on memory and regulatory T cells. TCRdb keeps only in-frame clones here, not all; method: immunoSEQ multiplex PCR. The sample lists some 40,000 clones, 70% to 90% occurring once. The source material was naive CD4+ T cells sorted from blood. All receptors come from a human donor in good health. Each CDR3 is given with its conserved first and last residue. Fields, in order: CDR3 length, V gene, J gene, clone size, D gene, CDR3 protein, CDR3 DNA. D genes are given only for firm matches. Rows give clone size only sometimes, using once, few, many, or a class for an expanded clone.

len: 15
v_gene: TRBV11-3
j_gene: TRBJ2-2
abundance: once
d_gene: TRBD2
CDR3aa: CASSGTSPNTGELFF
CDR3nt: TGTGCCAGCAGCGGGACTAGCCCCAACACCGGGGAGCTGTTTTTT

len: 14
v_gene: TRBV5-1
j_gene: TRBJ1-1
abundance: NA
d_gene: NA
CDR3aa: CASSLDSTNTEAFF
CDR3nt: TGCGCCAGCAGCCTAGACAGTACCAACACTGAAGCTTTCTTT

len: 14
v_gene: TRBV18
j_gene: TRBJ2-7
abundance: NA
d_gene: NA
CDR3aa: CASSLQDSTYEQYF
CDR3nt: TGTGCCAGCTCACTCCAGGACAGTACCTACGAGCAGTACTTC

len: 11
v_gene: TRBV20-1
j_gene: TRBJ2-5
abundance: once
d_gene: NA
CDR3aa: CSRVTGETQYF
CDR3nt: TGCAGTCGGGTAACCGGGGAGACCCAGTACTTC

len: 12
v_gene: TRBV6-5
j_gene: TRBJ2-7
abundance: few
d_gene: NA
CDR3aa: CASRSSSYEQYF
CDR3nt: TGTGCCAGTCGTTCGAGTTCCTACGAGCAGTACTTC

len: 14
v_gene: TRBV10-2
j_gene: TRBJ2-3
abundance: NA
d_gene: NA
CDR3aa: CASRRRLARDTQYF
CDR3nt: TGCGCCAGCAGACGACGGCTAGCAAGAGATACGCAGTATTTT

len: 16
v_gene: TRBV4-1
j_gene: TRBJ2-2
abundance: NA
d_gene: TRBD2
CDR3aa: CASSQGLAGGGGELFF
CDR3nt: TGCGCCAGCAGCCAGGGACTAGCGGGGGGAGGCGGGGAGCTGTTTTTT

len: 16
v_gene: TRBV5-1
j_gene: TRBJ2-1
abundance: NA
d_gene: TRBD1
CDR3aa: CASSLVLRGLDNEQFF
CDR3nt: TGCGCCAGCAGCTTGGTTCTCAGGGGGCTCGACAATGAGCAGTTCTTC

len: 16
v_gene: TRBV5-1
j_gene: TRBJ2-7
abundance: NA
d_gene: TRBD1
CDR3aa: CASSFAGTGLRGEQYF
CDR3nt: TGCGCCAGCAGCTTCGCTGGGACAGGCCTCCGCGGCGAGCAGTACTTC

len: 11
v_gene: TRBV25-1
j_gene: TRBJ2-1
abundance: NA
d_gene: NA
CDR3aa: CASRRANEQFF
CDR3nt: TGTGCCAGCAGACGGGCCAATGAGCAGTTCTTC

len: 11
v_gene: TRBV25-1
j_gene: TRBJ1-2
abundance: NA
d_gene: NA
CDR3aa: CASTGQWGYTF
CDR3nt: TGTGCCAGCACCGGACAGTGGGGCTACACCTTC

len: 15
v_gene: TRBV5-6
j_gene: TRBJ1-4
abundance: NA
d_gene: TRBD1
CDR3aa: CASSLVTDRGEKLFF
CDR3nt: TGTGCCAGCAGCTTGGTGACGGACAGGGGTGAAAAACTGTTTTTT

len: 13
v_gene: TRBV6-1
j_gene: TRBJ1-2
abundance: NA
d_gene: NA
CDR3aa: CASSAAGLYGYTF
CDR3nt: TGTGCCAGCAGTGCGGCAGGGCTCTATGGCTACACCTTC

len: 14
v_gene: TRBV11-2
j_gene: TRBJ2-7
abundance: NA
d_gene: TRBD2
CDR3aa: CASSSSSGGYEQYF
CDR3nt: TGTGCCAGCAGCAGCTCTAGCGGGGGTTACGAGCAGTACTTC

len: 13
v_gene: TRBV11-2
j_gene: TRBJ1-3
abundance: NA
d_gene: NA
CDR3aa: CASSFAHPNTIYF
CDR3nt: TGTGCCAGCAGCTTCGCTCACCCAAACACCATATATTTT

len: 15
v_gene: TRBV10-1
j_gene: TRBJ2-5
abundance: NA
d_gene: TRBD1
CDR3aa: CASSSTGQGYETQYF
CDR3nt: TGCGCCAGCAGTTCGACGGGACAGGGGTACGAGACCCAGTACTTC

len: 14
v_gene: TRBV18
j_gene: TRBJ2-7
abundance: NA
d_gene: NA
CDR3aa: CASSPPAGIYEQYF
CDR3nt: TGTGCCAGCTCACCTCCCGCGGGGATCTACGAGCAGTACTTC

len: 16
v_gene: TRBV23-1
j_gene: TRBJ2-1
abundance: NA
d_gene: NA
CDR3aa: CASSRVGRDLYNEQFF
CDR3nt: TGCGCCAGCAGTCGGGTCGGGCGGGACCTGTACAATGAGCAGTTCTTC

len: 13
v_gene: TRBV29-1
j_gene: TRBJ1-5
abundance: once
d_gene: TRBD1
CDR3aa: CSVEEVGGQPQHF
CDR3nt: TGCAGCGTTGAAGAAGTAGGGGGCCAGCCCCAGCATTTT

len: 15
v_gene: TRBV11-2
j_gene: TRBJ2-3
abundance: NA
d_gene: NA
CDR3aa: CASSLDSPSTDTQYF
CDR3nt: TGTGCCAGCAGCTTAGATTCCCCTTCGACAGATACGCAGTATTTT

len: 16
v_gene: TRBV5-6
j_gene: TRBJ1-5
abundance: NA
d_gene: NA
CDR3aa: CASSLAGGAGNQPQHF
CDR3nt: TGTGCCAGCAGCTTGGCGGGGGGCGCGGGCAATCAGCCCCAGCATTTT

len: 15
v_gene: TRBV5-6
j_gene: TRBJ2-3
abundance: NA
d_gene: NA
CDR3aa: CASSFRRIFTDTQYF
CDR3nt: TGTGCCAGCAGCTTTCGTCGAATCTTCACAGATACGCAGTATTTT

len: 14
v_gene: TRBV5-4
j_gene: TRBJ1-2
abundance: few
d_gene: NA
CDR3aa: CASKSGREEGGYTF
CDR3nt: TGTGCCAGCAAGAGTGGCAGGGAAGAAGGTGGCTACACCTTC

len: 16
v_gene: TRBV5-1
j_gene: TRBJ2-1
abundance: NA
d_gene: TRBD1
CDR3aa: CASSFVPGGENNEQFF
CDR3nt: TGCGCCAGCAGCTTTGTACCAGGGGGCGAGAACAATGAGCAGTTCTTC

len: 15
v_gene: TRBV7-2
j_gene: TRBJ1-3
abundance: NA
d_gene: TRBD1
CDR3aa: CATEARGQSGNTIYF
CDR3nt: TGTGCCACTGAGGCCAGGGGGCAATCTGGAAACACCATATATTTT

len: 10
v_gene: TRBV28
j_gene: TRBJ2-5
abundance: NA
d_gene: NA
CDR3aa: CASRNTAWYF
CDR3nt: TGTGCCAGCCGAAACACGGCTTGGTACTTC

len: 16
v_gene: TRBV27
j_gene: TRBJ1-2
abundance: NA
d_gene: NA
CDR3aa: CASSLIGKPADGGYTF
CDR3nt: TGTGCCAGCAGTTTAATAGGGAAGCCCGCCGATGGTGGCTACACCTTC

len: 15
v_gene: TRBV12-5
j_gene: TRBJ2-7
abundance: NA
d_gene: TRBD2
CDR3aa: CASGLGPGGSYEQYF
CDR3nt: TGTGCTAGTGGTTTGGGACCGGGAGGGTCCTACGAGCAGTACTTC

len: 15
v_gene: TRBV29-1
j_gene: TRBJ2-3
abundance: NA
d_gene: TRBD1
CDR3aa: CSVEDGTGGADTQYF
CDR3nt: TGCAGCGTTGAAGATGGGACAGGAGGCGCAGATACGCAGTATTTT

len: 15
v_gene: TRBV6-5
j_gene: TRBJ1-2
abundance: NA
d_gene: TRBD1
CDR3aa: CASSRGTDRGQGYTF
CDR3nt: TGTGCCAGCAGTCGCGGGACCGACAGGGGGCAAGGCTACACCTTC

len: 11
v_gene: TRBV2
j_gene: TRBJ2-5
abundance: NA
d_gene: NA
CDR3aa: CASSPQETQYF
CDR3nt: TGTGCCAGCAGCCCGCAAGAGACCCAGTACTTC

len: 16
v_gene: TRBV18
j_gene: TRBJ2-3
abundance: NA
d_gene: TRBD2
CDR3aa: CASSPGTSGSTDTQYF
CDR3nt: TGTGCCAGCTCACCCGGGACTAGCGGGAGTACAGATACGCAGTATTTT

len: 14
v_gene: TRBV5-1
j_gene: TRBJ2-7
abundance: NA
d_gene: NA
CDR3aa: CASSTNSGSYEQYF
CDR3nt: TGCGCCAGCAGCACAAATTCAGGCTCCTACGAGCAGTACTTC

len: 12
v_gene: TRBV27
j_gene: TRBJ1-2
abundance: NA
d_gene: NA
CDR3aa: CASSLSGRGYTF
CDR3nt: TGTGCCAGCAGTTTATCGGGTCGCGGCTACACCTTC

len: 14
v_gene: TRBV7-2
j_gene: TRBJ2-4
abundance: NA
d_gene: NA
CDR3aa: CASSLSAGENIQYF
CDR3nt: TGTGCCAGCAGCTTATCCGCAGGGGAAAACATTCAGTACTTC

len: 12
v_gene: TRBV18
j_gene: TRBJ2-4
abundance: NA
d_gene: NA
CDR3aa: CASSPSPGLQYF
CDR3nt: TGTGCCAGCTCACCCTCCCCCGGACTTCAGTACTTC

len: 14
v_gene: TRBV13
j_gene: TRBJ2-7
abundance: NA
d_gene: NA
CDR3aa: CASSSQSLAYEQYF
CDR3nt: TGTGCCAGCAGCTCACAATCTTTGGCCTACGAGCAGTACTTC

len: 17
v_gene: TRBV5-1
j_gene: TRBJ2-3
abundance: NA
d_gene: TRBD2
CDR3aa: CASSLVTSGRAEDTQYF
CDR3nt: TGCGCCAGCAGCTTGGTCACTAGCGGGAGGGCCGAAGATACGCAGTATTTT

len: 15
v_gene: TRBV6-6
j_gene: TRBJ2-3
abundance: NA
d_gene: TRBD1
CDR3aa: CASIPDRGRTDTQYF
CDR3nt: TGTGCCAGCATTCCGGACAGGGGGAGGACAGATACGCAGTATTTT

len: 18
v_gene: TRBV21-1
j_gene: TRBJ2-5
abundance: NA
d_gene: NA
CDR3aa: CASSKTSGSGIQQETQYF
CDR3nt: TGTGCCAGCAGCAAGACATCGGGTAGCGGGATCCAACAAGAGACCCAGTACTTC

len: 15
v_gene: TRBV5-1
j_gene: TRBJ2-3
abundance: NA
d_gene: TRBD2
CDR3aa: CASSLVGGRQYTQYF
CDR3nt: TGCGCCAGCAGCTTGGTGGGCGGGAGACAATATACGCAGTATTTT

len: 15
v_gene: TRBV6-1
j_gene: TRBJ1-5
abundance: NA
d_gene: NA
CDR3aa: CASSDGTGASQPQHF
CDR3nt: TGTGCCAGCAGTGATGGTACGGGGGCGAGTCAGCCCCAGCATTTT

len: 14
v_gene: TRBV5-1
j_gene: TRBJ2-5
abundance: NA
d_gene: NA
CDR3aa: CASTLRGNQETQYF
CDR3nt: TGCGCCAGCACGTTGCGGGGAAACCAAGAGACCCAGTACTTC

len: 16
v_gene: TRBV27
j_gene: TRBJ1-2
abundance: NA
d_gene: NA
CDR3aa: CASSLSYLEGFSGYTF
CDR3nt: TGTGCCAGCAGTTTATCGTACCTCGAGGGTTTTTCGGGCTACACCTTC

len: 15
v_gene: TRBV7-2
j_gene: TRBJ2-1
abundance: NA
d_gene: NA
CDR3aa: CASSVRDSLWVEQFF
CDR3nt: TGTGCCAGCAGCGTCCGGGACTCCCTATGGGTTGAGCAGTTCTTC

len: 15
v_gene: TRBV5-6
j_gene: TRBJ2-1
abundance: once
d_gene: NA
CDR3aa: CASSLPGLANSEQFF
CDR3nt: TGTGCCAGCAGCTTGCCCGGCCTAGCGAATAGTGAGCAGTTCTTC

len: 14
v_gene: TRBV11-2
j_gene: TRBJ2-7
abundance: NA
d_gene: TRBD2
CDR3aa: CASSIRGRIYEQYF
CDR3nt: TGTGCCAGCAGCATACGCGGGAGAATCTACGAGCAGTACTTC

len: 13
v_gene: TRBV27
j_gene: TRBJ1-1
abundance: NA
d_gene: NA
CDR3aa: CASSRLRNTEAFF
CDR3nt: TGTGCCAGCAGTCGGCTCAGGAACACTGAAGCTTTCTTT

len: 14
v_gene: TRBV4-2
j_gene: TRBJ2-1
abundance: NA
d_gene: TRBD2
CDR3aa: CASRAGDKLDEQFF
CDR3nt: TGTGCCAGCAGAGCGGGAGATAAACTCGATGAGCAGTTCTTC

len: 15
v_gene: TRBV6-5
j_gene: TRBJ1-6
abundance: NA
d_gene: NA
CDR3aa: CASRAGDAYNSPLHF
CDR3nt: TGTGCCAGCAGAGCAGGGGATGCCTATAATTCACCCCTCCACTTT

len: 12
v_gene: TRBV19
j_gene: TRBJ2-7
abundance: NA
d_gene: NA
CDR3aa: CASSNGAYEQYF
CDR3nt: TGTGCCAGTAGTAACGGAGCCTACGAGCAGTACTTC

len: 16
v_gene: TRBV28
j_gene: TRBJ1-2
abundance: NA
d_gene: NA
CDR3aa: CASSPGGGARFYGYTF
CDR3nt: TGTGCCAGCAGCCCCGGTGGGGGGGCGAGATTCTATGGCTACACCTTC

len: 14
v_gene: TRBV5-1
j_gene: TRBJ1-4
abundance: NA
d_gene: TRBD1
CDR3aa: CASSLGTGREKLFF
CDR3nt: TGCGCCAGCAGCTTGGGGACAGGGAGGGAAAAACTGTTTTTT

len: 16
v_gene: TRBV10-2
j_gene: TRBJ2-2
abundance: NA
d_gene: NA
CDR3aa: CASSPTDGGITGELFF
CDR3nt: TGCGCCAGCAGCCCCACCGACGGGGGCATCACCGGGGAGCTGTTTTTT

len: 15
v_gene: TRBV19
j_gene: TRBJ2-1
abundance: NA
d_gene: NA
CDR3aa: CASSRQIISYNEQFF
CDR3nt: TGTGCCAGTAGCCGACAGATTATCTCCTACAATGAGCAGTTCTTC

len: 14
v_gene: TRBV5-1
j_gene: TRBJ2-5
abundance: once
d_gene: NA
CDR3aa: CASSLVAKIETQYF
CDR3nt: TGCGCCAGCAGCTTGGTTGCAAAAATCGAGACCCAGTACTTC

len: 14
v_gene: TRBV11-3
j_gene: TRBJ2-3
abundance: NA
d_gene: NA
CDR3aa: CASSPGQGGDTQYF
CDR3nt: TGTGCCAGCAGCCCAGGGCAGGGCGGGGATACGCAGTATTTT

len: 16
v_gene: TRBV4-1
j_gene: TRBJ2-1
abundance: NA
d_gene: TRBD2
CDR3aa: CASSQGIAGGENEQFF
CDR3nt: TGCGCCAGCAGCCAAGGGATAGCGGGAGGTGAAAATGAGCAGTTCTTC

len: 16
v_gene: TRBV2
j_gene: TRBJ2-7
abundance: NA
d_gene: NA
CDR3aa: CASRVEADRFSYEQYF
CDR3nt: TGTGCCAGCAGGGTGGAAGCTGACAGGTTCTCCTACGAGCAGTACTTC

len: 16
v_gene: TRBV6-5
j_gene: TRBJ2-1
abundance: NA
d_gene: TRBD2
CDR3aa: CASSYGILAGYNEQFF
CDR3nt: TGTGCCAGCAGTTACGGGATTCTAGCGGGGTACAATGAGCAGTTCTTC